This TCR beta chain was recovered during a study of blood T cell repertoires in COVID-19. Donors of Cohort 3 who recovered were those that had two negative PCRs, clearance, or symptom resolution. Between the trimmed V and J ends, which lost 3 bases and 3 bases, there was a span of 13 bases. The CDR3 is made up of 14 amino acids. The germline V gene encodes CDR1 SGDLS and CDR2 YYNGEE. The repertoire was sequenced with immunoSEQ multiplex PCR; TCRdb's copy has only in-frame clones and lacks some. The sample holds more than 200,000 clones, roughly 89% seen once. The count of this clone is one. V is TRBV9 and J is TRBJ2-7; a weak D match, TRBD2 (5 bases). This TCR was recovered from a woman in her 30s who had recovered from COVID-19. Sample: PBMCs or T cells enriched from blood (not recorded which). In nucleotides, the CDR3 is TGTGCCAGCAGCGGATGCGACTACCACTACGAGCAGTACTTC. Translated: CASSGCDYHYEQYF. Drawing the rest from reference TRBV9 and TRBJ2-7, the complete variable domain is DSGVTQTPKHLITATGQRVTLRCSPRSGDLSVYWYQQSLDQGLQFLIQYYNGEERAKGNILERFSAQQFPDLHSELNLSSLELGDSALYFCASSGCDYHYEQYFGPGTRLTVT.